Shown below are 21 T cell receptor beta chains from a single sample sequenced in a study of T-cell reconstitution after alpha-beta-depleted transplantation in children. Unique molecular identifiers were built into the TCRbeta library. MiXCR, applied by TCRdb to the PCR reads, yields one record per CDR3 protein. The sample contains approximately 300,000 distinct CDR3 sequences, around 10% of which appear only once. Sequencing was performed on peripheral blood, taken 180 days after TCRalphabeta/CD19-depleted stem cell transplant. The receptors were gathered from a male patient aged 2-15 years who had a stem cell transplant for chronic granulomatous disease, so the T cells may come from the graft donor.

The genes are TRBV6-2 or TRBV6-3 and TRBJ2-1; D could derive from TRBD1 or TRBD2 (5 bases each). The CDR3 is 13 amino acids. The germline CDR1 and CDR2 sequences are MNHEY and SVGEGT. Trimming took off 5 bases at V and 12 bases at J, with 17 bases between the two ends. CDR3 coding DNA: TGTGCCAGCAGTCCCGGGACCTTGATTTGGCAGTTCTTC. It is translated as CASSPGTLIWQFF.

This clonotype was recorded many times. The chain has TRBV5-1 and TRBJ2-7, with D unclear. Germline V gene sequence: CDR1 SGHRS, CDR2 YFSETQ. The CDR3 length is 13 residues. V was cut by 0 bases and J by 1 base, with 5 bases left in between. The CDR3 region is CASSLAPSYEQYF. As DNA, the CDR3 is TGCGCCAGCAGCTTGGCTCCTTCCTACGAGCAGTACTTC.

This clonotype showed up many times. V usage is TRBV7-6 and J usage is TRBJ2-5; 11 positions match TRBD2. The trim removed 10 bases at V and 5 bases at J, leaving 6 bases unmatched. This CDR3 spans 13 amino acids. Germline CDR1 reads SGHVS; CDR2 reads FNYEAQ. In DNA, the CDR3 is TGTGCCACAAGACTAGCGGGGACGGAGACCCAGTACTTC. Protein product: CATRLAGTETQYF.

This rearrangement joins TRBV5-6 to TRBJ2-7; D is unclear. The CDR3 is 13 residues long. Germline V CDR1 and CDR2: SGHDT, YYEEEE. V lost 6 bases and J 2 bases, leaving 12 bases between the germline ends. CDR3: CASIRRAPYEQYF. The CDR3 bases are TGTGCCAGCATCCGCCGGGCCCCCTACGAGCAGTACTTC.

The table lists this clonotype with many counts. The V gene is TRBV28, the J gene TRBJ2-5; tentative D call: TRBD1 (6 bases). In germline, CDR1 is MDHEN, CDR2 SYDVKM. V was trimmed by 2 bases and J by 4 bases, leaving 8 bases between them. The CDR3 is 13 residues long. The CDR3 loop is CASSLVRGETQYF. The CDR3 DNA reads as TGTGCCAGCAGTTTAGTCAGGGGAGAGACCCAGTACTTC.

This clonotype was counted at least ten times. CDR3 DNA: TGTGCCAGCAGTTCCGGGACAGGCTACGAGCAGTACTTC. It codes for CASSSGTGYEQYF. The chain joins TRBV27 to TRBJ2-7, with 8 bases fitting TRBD1. Losses at the gene ends were 4 bases for V and 3 bases for J; bases not matched to a gene: 2. Germline-derived CDR1 and CDR2 are MNHEY and SMNVEV (reference sequence). The CDR3 is made up of 13 amino acids.

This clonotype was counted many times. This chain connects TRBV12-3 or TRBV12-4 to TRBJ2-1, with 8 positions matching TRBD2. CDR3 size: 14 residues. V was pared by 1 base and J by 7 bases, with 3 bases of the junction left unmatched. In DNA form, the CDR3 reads TGTGCCAGCAGTTTAGAGACTAGCGTTAATGAGCAGTTCTTC. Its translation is CASSLETSVNEQFF.

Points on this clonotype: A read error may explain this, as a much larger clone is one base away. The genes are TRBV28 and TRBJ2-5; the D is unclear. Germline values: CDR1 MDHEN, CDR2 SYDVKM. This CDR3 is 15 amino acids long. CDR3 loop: CASSRTTPGLETRYF. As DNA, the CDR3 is TGTGCCAGCAGCAGGACCACCCCTGGTTTGGAGACCCGGTACTTC.

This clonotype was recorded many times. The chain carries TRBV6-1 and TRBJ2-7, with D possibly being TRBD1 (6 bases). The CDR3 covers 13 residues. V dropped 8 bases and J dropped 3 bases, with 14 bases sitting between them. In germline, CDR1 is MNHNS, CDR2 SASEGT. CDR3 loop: CASQDRMNYEQYF. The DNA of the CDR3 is TGTGCCAGCCAAGACAGGATGAACTACGAGCAGTACTTC.

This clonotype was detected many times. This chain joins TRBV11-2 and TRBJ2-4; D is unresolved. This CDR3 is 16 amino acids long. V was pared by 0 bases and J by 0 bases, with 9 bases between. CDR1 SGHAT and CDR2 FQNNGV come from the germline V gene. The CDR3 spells CASSLDIRKAKNIQYF. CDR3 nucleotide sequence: TGTGCCAGCAGCTTAGATATCCGGAAAGCCAAAAACATTCAGTACTTC. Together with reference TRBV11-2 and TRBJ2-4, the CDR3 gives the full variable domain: EAGVAQSPRYKIIEKRQSVAFWCNPISGHATLYWYQQILGQGPKLLIQFQNNGVVDDSQLPKDRFSAERLKGVDSTLKIQPAKLEDSAVYLCASSLDIRKAKNIQYFGAGTRLSVL.

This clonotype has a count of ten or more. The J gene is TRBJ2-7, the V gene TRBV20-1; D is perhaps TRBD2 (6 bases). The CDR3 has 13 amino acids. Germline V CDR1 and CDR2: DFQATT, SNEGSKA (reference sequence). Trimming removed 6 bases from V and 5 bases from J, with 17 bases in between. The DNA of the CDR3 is TGCAGTGCGGAGGGCTTCGAGAGTGACGAGCAGTACTTC. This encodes CSAEGFESDEQYF.

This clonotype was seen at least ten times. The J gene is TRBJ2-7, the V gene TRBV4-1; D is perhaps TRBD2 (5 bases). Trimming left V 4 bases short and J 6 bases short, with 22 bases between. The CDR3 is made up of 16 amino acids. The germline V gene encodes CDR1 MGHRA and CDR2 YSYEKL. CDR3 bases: TGCGCCAGCAGCCCGACAAGCCTAGACTATTTTCTCGAGCAGTACTTC. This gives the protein CASSPTSLDYFLEQYF.

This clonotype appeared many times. As DNA, the CDR3 is TGCAGTGCTTCCCAACTAGCGGGAGCCTCTGAGCAGTACTTC. Translation gives CSASQLAGASEQYF. The chain has TRBV20-1 and TRBJ2-7; 11 positions match TRBD2. This CDR3 comprises 14 residues. Germline CDR1 reads DFQATT; CDR2 reads SNEGSKA (reference sequence). Trimming took 5 bases from V and 7 from J; bases not matched to a gene: 10.

CDR3 in DNA: TGTGCCAGCTCACCACCGGGACTAGCGGGTTTAGATACGCAGTATTTT. The encoded protein is CASSPPGLAGLDTQYF. This chain joins TRBV18 and TRBJ2-3, with TRBD2 identical over 12 bases. Per the germline V gene, CDR1 is KGHSH and CDR2 is LQKENI. This CDR3 comprises 16 residues. V was pared by 0 bases and J by 5 bases, with 3 bases of the junction left unmatched.

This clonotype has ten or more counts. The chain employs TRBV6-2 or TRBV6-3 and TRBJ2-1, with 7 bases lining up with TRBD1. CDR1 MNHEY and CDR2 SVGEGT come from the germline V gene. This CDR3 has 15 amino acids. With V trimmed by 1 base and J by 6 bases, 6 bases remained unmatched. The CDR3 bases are TGTGCCAGCAGTTACTGGGGGAACAGGGGCAATGAGCAGTTCTTC. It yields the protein CASSYWGNRGNEQFF.

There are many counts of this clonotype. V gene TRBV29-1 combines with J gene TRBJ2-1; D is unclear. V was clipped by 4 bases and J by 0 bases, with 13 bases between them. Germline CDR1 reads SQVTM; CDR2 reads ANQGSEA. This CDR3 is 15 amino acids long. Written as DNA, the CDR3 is TGCAGCGTTGCTGGAGCTAGTAGCTCCTACAATGAGCAGTTCTTC. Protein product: CSVAGASSSYNEQFF.

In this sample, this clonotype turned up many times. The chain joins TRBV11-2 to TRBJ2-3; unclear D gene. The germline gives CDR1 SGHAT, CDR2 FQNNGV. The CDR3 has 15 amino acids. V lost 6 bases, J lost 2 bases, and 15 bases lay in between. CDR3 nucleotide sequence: TGTGCCAGCAGACAGACCGGGCTCCTCACAGATACGCAGTATTTT. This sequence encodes CASRQTGLLTDTQYF.

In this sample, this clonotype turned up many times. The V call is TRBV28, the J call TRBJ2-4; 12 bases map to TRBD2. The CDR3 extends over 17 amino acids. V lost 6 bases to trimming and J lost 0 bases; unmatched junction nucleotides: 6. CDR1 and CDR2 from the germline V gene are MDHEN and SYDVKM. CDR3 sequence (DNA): TGTGCCAGCAGCCGTGGACTAGCGGGGATAGCCAAAAACATTCAGTACTTC. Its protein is CASSRGLAGIAKNIQYF. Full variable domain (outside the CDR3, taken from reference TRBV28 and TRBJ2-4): DVKVTQSSRYLVKRTGEKVFLECVQDMDHENMFWYRQDPGLGLRLIYFSYDVKMKEKGDIPEGYSVSREKKERFSLILESASTNQTSMYLCASSRGLAGIAKNIQYFGAGTRLSVL.

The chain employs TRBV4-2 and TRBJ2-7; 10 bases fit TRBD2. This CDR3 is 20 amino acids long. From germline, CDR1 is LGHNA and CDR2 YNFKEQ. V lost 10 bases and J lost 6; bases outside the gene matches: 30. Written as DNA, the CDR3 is TGTGCCATCGGCCCCGGGCGACTGAGAGCGGGGGGGCGAATCGGAGGCGAGCAGTACTTC. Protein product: CAIGPGRLRAGGRIGGEQYF.

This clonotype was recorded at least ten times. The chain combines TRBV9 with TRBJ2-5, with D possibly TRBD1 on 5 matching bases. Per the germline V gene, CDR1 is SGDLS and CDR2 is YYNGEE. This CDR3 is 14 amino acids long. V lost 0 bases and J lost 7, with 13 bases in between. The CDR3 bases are TGTGCCAGCAGCGTAGAAGTTTGGGGCGGGACCCAGTACTTC. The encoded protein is CASSVEVWGGTQYF. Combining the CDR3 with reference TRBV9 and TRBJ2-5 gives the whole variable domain DSGVTQTPKHLITATGQRVTLRCSPRSGDLSVYWYQQSLDQGLQFLIQYYNGEERAKGNILERFSAQQFPDLHSELNLSSLELGDSALYFCASSVEVWGGTQYFGPGTRLLVL.

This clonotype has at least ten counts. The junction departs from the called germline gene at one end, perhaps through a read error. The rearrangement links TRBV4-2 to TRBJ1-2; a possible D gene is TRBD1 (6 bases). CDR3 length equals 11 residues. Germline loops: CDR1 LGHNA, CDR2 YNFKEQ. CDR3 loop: CASSQGTGQIF. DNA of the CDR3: TGTGCCAGCAGCCAAGGAACCGGACAGATCTTC.